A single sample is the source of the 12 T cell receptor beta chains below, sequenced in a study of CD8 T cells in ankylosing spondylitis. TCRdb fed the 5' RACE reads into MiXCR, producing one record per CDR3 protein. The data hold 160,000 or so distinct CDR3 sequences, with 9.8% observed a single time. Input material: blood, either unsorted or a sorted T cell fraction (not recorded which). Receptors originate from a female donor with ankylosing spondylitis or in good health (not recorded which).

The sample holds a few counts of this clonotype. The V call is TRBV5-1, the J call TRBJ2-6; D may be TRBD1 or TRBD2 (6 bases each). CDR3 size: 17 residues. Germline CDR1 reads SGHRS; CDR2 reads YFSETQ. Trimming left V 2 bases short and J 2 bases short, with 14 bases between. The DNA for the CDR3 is TGCGCCAGCAGCTTTTTCTCAGGGGAGGCTGGGGCCAACGTCCTGACTTTC. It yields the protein CASSFFSGEAGANVLTF.

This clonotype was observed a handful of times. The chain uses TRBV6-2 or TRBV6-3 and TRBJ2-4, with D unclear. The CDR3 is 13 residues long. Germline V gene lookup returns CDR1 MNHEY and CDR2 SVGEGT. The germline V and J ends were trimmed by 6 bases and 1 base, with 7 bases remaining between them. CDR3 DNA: TGTGCCAGCAGCCTCCTTGCCAAAAACATTCAGTACTTC. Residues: CASSLLAKNIQYF.

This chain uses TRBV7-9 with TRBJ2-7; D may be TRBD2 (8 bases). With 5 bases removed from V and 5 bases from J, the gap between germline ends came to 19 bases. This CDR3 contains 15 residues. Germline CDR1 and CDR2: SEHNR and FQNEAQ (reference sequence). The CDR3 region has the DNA TGTGCCAGCAGCGGAGACAGGGAGCGGGGGAACGAGCAGTACTTC. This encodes CASSGDRERGNEQYF. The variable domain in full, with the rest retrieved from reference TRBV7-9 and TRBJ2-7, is DTGVSQNPRHKITKRGQNVTFRCDPISEHNRLYWYRQTLGQGPEFLTYFQNEAQLEKSRLLSDRFSAERPKGSFSTLEIQRTEQGDSAMYLCASSGDRERGNEQYFGPGTRLTVT.

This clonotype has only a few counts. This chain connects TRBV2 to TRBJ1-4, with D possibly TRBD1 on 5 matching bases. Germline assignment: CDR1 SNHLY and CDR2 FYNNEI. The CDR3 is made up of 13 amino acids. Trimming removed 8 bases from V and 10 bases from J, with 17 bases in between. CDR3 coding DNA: TGTGCCAGCGGTTCGGGGCATTCCGGAAAACTGTTTTTT. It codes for CASGSGHSGKLFF.

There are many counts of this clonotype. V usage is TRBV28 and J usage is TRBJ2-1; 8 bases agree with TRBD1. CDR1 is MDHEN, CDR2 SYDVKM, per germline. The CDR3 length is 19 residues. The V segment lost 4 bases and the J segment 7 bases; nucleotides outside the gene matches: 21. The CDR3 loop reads CASSSSQGAWASEGNEQFF. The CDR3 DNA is TGTGCCAGCAGTTCCTCTCAGGGGGCCTGGGCTAGCGAAGGGAATGAGCAGTTCTTC.

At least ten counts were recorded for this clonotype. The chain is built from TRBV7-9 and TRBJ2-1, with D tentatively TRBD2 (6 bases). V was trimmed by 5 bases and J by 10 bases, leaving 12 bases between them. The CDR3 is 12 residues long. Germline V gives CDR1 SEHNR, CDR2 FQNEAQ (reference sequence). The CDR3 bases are TGTGCCAGCAGCCCTTCGGAGGGGGAGCAGTTCTTC. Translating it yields CASSPSEGEQFF. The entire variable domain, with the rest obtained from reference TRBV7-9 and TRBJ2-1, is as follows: DTGVSQNPRHKITKRGQNVTFRCDPISEHNRLYWYRQTLGQGPEFLTYFQNEAQLEKSRLLSDRFSAERPKGSFSTLEIQRTEQGDSAMYLCASSPSEGEQFFGPGTRLTVL.

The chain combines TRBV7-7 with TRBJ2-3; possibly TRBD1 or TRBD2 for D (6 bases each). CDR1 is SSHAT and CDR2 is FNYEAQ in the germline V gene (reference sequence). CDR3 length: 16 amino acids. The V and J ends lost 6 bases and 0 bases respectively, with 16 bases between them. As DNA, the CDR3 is TGTGCCAGCAGTGATGGAGGGGGAGGAAGCACAGATACGCAGTATTTT. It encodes CASSDGGGGSTDTQYF.

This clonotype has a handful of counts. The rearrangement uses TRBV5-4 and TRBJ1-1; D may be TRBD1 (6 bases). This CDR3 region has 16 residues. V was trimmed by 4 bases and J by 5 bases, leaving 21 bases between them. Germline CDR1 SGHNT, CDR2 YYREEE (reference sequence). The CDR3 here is CASSSPYEGGRTEAFF. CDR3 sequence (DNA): TGTGCCAGCAGCAGTCCCTATGAGGGGGGGAGGACTGAAGCTTTCTTT.

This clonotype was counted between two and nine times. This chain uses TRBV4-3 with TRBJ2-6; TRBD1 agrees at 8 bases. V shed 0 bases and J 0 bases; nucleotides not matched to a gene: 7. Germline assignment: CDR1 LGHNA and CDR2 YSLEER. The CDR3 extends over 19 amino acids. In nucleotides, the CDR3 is TGCGCCAGCAGCCAAGATGCCGGGACAGGAAGCTCTGGGGCCAACGTCCTGACTTTC. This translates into CASSQDAGTGSSGANVLTF.

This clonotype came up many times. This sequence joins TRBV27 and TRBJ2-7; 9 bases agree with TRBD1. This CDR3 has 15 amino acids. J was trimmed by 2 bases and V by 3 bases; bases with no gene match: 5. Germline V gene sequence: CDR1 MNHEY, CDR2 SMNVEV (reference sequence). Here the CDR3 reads CASSLAGTGTYEQYF. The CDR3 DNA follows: TGTGCCAGCAGTTTGGCCGGGACAGGGACCTACGAGCAGTACTTC.

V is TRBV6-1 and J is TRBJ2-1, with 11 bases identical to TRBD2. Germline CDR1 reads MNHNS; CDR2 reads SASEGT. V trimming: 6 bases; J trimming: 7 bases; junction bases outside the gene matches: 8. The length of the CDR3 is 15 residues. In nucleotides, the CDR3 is TGTGCCAGCAGCCTACTAGCGGGAGTTTTAAATGAGCAGTTCTTC. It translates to CASSLLAGVLNEQFF.

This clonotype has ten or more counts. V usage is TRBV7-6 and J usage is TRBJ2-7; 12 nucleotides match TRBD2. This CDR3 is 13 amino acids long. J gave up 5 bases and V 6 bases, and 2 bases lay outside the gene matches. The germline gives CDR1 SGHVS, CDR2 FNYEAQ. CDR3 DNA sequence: TGTGCCAGCAGGCTAGCGGGAGGGGACGAGCAGTACTTC. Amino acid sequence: CASRLAGGDEQYF. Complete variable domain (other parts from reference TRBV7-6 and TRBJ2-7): GAGVSQSPRYKVTKRGQDVALRCDPISGHVSLYWYRQALGQGPEFLTYFNYEAQQDKSGLPNDRFSAERPEGSISTLTIQRTEQRDSAMYRCASRLAGGDEQYFGPGTRLTVT.